Reported below is one T cell receptor (beta chain). Its antigen remains unknown. Germline loops: CDR1 KGHDR, CDR2 SFDVKD. CDR3 length: 16 amino acids. The V gene lost 4 bases and the J gene lost 2 bases, with 14 bases spanning the gap. Here immunoSEQ multiplex PCR was the method, and the copy in TCRdb shows in-frame clones only, minus some. The sample shows under 550,000 clones, roughly 88% of them seen only once. Indicated treatment: some 20 received Ad26.COV2.S at low or high dose, single or two shots; about 5 received placebo; per-sample allocation not given. Material that was analyzed had been drawn on day 63 after the first vaccine or placebo injection. The data are from a study of Ad26.COV2.S vaccination and SARS-CoV-2 variants. Study results and caveats: The TCR breadth and depth analyses may have produced an underestimate of total T cell responses.

This sequence was found in a person aged 18 to 65 who received the Ad26.COV2.S COVID-19 vaccine or a placebo. The chain carries TRBV24-1 and TRBJ1-5, with D unclear. The starting material was peripheral blood, obtained in a trial of Ad26.COV2.S vaccine versus placebo. The CDR3 DNA sequence: TGTGCCACCAGTGACTCAACACCGAATGGCAATCAGCCCCAGCATTTT. Protein sequence: CATSDSTPNGNQPQHF.